This is a list of T cell receptor beta chains from one sample in a study of PD-L1 blockade in urothelial cancer. The assay was immunoSEQ multiplex PCR, and TCRdb's table has in-frame clones only and misses some. The sample lists 53,000 or so clones, approximately 83% occurring once. The sample here was PBMCs, taken around atezolizumab (anti-PD-L1) treatment. The receptors here all came from a man in his 60s with urothelial cancer. Both conserved end residues are part of each CDR3.

TRBJ2-4 TRBV4-3 CASSLYGDRELDIQYF
TRBJ2-1 TRBV27 CASSLMKSSYNEQFF
TRBJ1-5 TRBV28 CASSFLQAGQPQHF
TRBJ2-3 TRBV6-5 CASGIAGSTDTQYF
TRBJ2-3 TRBV4-2 CASSQDHGTSAGTQYF
TRBJ2-5 TRBV6-6 CASRREETQYF
TRBJ1-2 TRBV19 CASSEGGYGYTF
TRBJ2-2 TRBV6-4 CASSDSSGGANTGELFF
TRBJ2-7 TRBV7-9 CASSLAGASGRYEQYF
TRBJ2-1 TRBV6-4 CASSDSAYANEQFF
TRBJ2-2 TRBV30 CASPYERDFTGELFF
TRBJ1-1 TRBV2 CASSVGDRNTEAFF
TRBJ1-1 TRBV28 CASSSGREAAFF
TRBJ2-2 TRBV7-7 CASSLEVAAGELFF
TRBJ2-3 TRBV18 CASSPLGLAATDTQYF
TRBJ2-2 TRBV5-1 CASSPRTSLGTGELFF
TRBJ2-5 TRBV30 CAWSVTSGRYQETQYF